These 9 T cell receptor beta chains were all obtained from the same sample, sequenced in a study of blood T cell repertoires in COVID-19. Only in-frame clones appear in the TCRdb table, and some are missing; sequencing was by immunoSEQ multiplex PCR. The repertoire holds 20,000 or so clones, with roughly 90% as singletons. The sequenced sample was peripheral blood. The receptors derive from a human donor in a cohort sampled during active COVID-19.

The CDR3 spells CASSLWGPGTEAFF. CDR3 in DNA: TGTGCCAGCAGTTTATGGGGCCCGGGCACTGAAGCTTTCTTT. The V and J genes are TRBV27 and TRBJ1-1; the D gene is possibly TRBD1 (5 bases). CDR1 and CDR2 from the germline V gene are MNHEY and SMNVEV (reference sequence). The germline V and J ends were trimmed by 1 base and 4 bases, with 10 bases remaining between them. The CDR3 sequence is 14 residues long.

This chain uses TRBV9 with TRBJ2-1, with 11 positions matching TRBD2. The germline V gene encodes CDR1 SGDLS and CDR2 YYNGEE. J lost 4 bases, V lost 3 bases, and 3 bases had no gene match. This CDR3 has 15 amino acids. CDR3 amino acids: CASSAGTSGYNEQFF. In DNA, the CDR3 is TGTGCCAGCAGCGCCGGGACTAGCGGATACAATGAGCAGTTCTTC.

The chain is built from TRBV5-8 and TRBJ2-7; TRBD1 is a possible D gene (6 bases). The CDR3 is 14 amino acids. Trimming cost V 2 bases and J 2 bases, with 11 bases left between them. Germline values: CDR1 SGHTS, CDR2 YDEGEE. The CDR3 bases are TGTGCCAGCAGCTTTACAGGGTTCCCCTACGAGCAGTACTTC. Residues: CASSFTGFPYEQYF.

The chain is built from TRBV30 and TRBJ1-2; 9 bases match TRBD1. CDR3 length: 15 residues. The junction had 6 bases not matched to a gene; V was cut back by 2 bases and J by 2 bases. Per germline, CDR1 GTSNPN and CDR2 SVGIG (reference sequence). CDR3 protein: CAWSRGQGPNYGYTF. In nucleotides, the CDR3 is TGTGCCTGGAGTAGAGGACAGGGGCCCAACTATGGCTACACCTTC.

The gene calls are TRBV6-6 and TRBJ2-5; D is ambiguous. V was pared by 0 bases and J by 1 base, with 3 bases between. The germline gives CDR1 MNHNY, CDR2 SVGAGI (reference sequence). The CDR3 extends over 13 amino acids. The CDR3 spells CASSYSSQETQYF. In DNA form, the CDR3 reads TGTGCCAGCAGTTACTCTAGCCAAGAGACCCAGTACTTC.

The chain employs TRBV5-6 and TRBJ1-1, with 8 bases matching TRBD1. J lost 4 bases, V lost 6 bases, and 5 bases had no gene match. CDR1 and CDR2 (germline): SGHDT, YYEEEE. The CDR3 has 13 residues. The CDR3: CASTFTGGTEAFF. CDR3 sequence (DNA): TGTGCCAGCACCTTCACAGGGGGCACTGAAGCTTTCTTT.

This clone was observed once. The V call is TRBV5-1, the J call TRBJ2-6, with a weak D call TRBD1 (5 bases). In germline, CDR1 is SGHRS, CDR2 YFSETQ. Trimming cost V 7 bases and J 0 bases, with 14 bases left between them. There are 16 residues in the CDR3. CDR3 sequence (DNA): TGCGCCAGCTGGGTAGGGGATTCCTCTGGGGCCAACGTCCTGACTTTC. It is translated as CASWVGDSSGANVLTF. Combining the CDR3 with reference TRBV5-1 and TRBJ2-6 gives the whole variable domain KAGVTQTPRYLIKTRGQQVTLSCSPISGHRSVSWYQQTPGQGLQFLFEYFSETQRNKGNFPGRFSGRQFSNSRSEMNVSTLELGDSALYLCASWVGDSSGANVLTFGAGSRLTVL.

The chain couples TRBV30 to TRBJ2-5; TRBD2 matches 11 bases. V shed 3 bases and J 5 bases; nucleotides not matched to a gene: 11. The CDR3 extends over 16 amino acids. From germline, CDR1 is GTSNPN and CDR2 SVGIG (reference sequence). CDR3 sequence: CAWRPGTSGARETQYF. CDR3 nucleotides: TGTGCCTGGAGACCCGGGACTAGCGGTGCGAGGGAGACCCAGTACTTC.

The CDR3 DNA follows: TGTGCCAGCAGTGAATTAACAGGGTTGAACACTGAAGCTTTCTTT. Translating gives CASSELTGLNTEAFF. This chain uses TRBV25-1 with TRBJ1-1, with a possible D match to TRBD1 (6 bases). V gave up 1 base and J gave up 0 bases, with 9 bases separating them. CDR3 length: 15 amino acids. The germline CDR1 and CDR2 sequences are MGHDK and SYGVNS.